The clone carrying this T cell receptor (beta chain) occurred a few times. Its antigen is unknown. Sequencing used immunoSEQ multiplex PCR; TCRdb keeps in-frame clones, though not all of them. The sample has about 3,500 clones, 92% seen once. This entry comes from a study of OX40 agonist ivuxolimab in advanced cancers. Study information: The study enrolled dose-escalation patients with hepatocellular carcinoma, melanoma, renal cell or head and neck cancer. Study results and limitations: At 0.1 to 3.0 mg/kg, CD4+ and CD8+ blood T cells expanded clonally by week 6. Among T cells, CD8+ cells averaged more expanded clones than CD4+ cells.

Blood sampling was done at baseline, cycle 4 day 1, and cycle 7 day 1. Sequenced material: CD4+ or CD8+ T cells sorted from blood, taken in a trial of the OX40 agonist ivuxolimab. The TCR comes from an adult with an advanced solid tumor such as melanoma, head and neck, liver or kidney cancer.

Here the CDR3 DNA reads TGTGCCAGCAGCCCCCCTGGGGCCAACGTCCTGACTTTC. It encodes CASSPPGANVLTF. The rearrangement joins TRBV7-3 to TRBJ2-6, with no clear D. This CDR3 contains 13 residues. With 5 bases removed from V and 2 bases from J, the gap between germline ends came to 4 bases. Per germline, CDR1 SGHTA and CDR2 FQGTGA.